The 14 T cell receptor beta chains below come from one sample, sequenced in a study of graft-versus-host responses after intestinal transplantation. Measured with immunoSEQ multiplex PCR; TCRdb has only the in-frame clones, and not every one. The sample holds about 97,000 clones, roughly 92% seen once. For these receptors, no antigen is known. The material sequenced was unstimulated CD8+ T cells sorted from spleen or lymph node cells, taken before transplant. Every receptor here comes from a human donor who was the organ donor for an intestinal transplant.

Here the CDR3 reads CASSQYSPISYNEQFF. CDR3 nucleotides: TGTGCCAGCAGCCAATATAGCCCGATCTCCTACAATGAGCAGTTCTTC. The chain recombines TRBV25-1 with TRBJ2-1; no clear D. This CDR3 region has 16 residues. Trimming took off 6 bases at V and 0 bases at J, with 15 bases between the two ends. Germline V gene sequence: CDR1 MGHDK, CDR2 SYGVNS.

The rearrangement uses TRBV11-2 and TRBJ2-7; D is possibly TRBD1 (6 bases). CDR1 and CDR2 (germline): SGHAT, FQNNGV. The CDR3 runs 15 residues. V lost 5 bases to trimming and J lost 3 bases, with 17 bases between them. CDR3 DNA sequence: TGTGCCAGCAGCCCCGCCCCGGGACACCACTACGAGCAGTACTTC. Protein product: CASSPAPGHHYEQYF.

The V gene is TRBV4-1, the J gene TRBJ1-2, with no clear D. Looked up from germline, CDR1 is MGHRA and CDR2 is YSYEKL. The CDR3 runs 16 residues. V lost 4 bases, J lost 0 bases, and 15 bases lay in between. The CDR3 region is CASSPLFAGANYGYTF. The CDR3 bases are TGCGCCAGCAGCCCCCTCTTTGCAGGCGCTAACTATGGCTACACCTTC.

The J gene is TRBJ2-1, the V gene TRBV28; D is ambiguous. The length of the CDR3 is 16 residues. Germline CDR1 reads MDHEN; CDR2 reads SYDVKM. V dropped 3 bases and J dropped 0 bases, with 12 bases sitting between them. The CDR3 reads CASSFGYADSYNEQFF. The CDR3 DNA is TGTGCCAGCAGTTTTGGTTACGCAGACTCCTACAATGAGCAGTTCTTC.

The gene calls are TRBV27 and TRBJ2-1; TRBD1 might be the D (6 bases). V was pared by 6 bases and J by 9 bases, with 18 bases between. The germline V gene encodes CDR1 MNHEY and CDR2 SMNVEV (reference sequence). This CDR3 has 14 amino acids. In nucleotides, the CDR3 is TGTGCCAGCAGGGCTTTTTGGACAGATCCTGAGCAGTTCTTC. Translation gives CASRAFWTDPEQFF.

Worth noting for this clone: Distinct nucleotide sequences in the sample also encode this CDR3. This chain connects TRBV5-1 to TRBJ2-3; maybe TRBD2 (6 bases). Trimming removed 2 bases from V and 0 bases from J, with 10 bases in between. This CDR3 contains 15 residues. Germline V lookup: CDR1 SGHRS, CDR2 YFSETQ. For the CDR3, the DNA is TGCGCCAGCAGCTTAGGTGGGGGGAGCACAGATACGCAGTATTTT. This codes for CASSLGGGSTDTQYF.

This clone was counted a single time. This rearrangement joins TRBV27 to TRBJ2-1; maybe TRBD2 (6 bases). Looked up from germline, CDR1 is MNHEY and CDR2 is SMNVEV (reference sequence). CDR3 length equals 14 residues. V was shortened by 5 bases and J by 8 bases, with 16 bases between the two germline ends. The CDR3 coding sequence is TGTGCCAGCAGTCCCCTCGGGGGATACGATGAGCAGTTCTTC. Its protein product is CASSPLGGYDEQFF.

The chain employs TRBV7-3 and TRBJ2-2, with D perhaps TRBD2 (5 bases). The CDR3 has 12 residues. Germline values: CDR1 SGHTA, CDR2 FQGTGA. V lost 10 bases, J lost 0 bases, and 6 bases lay in between. CDR3 protein: CATGANTGELFF. Written as DNA, the CDR3 is TGTGCCACCGGGGCGAACACCGGGGAGCTGTTTTTT. The variable domain in full, with the rest retrieved from reference TRBV7-3 and TRBJ2-2, is GAGVSQTPSNKVTEKGKYVELRCDPISGHTALYWYRQSLGQGPEFLIYFQGTGAADDSGLPNDRFFAVRPEGSVSTLKIQRTERGDSAVYLCATGANTGELFFGEGSRLTVL.

There are a few counts of this clone. This chain links TRBV7-8 with TRBJ2-7; 9 bases map to TRBD2. This CDR3 comprises 14 residues. Germline CDR1 and CDR2: SGHVS and FQNEAQ. V dropped 4 bases and J dropped 3; count of bases not matched to a gene: 4. CDR3 amino acids: CASSSVLAGYEQYF. The CDR3 bases are TGTGCCAGCAGCTCCGTACTAGCGGGCTACGAGCAGTACTTC.

The J gene is TRBJ1-2, the V gene TRBV10-2; 7 nucleotides agree with TRBD1. CDR1 is WSHSY, CDR2 SAAADI, per germline. Losses at the gene ends were 8 bases for V and 1 base for J; bases not matched to a gene: 7. The CDR3 totals 14 residues. The CDR3, as DNA: TGCGCCAGCCTTGGGGGACAGAGTAACTATGGCTACACCTTC. It translates to CASLGGQSNYGYTF.

Only a few counts were recorded for this clone. V gene TRBV28 combines with J gene TRBJ1-4; no firm D call. The V end lost 5 bases, the J end lost 12 bases, and 19 bases lay between the germline ends. There are 14 residues in the CDR3. Looked up from germline, CDR1 is MDHEN and CDR2 is SYDVKM. The CDR3 sequence is CASSPRRDYQELFF. CDR3 bases: TGTGCCAGCAGTCCGCGACGAGATTATCAGGAACTGTTTTTT.

The chain carries TRBV10-2 and TRBJ1-2; no firm D call. Trimming left V 6 bases short and J 2 bases short, with 4 bases between. In germline, CDR1 is WSHSY, CDR2 SAAADI. The CDR3 is 11 amino acids. The CDR3 protein is CASRRNYGYTF. The CDR3 DNA follows: TGCGCCAGCAGACGGAACTATGGCTACACCTTC.

The genes are TRBV4-2 and TRBJ2-1, with 8 positions matching TRBD2. Germline V lookup: CDR1 LGHNA, CDR2 YNFKEQ. CDR3 length: 13 residues. After removal of 6 bases from V and 7 bases from J, the junction contained 5 bases not matched to a gene. CDR3 loop: CASRGPSGNEQFF. DNA for the CDR3: TGTGCCAGCAGGGGGCCTAGCGGGAATGAGCAGTTCTTC.

The gene calls are TRBV4-1 and TRBJ1-5; 8 bases fit TRBD1. The germline gives CDR1 MGHRA, CDR2 YSYEKL. The CDR3 is 15 residues long. With 3 bases clipped from V and 0 bases from J, the junction kept 1 base outside the gene matches. CDR3 sequence reads: CASSQGQDSNQPQHF. The CDR3 DNA follows: TGCGCCAGCAGCCAGGGACAGGATAGCAATCAGCCCCAGCATTTT.